Below, 25 T cell receptor beta chains from the same sample are listed, as sequenced in a study of CD8 T cells in ankylosing spondylitis. TCRdb used MiXCR to reprocess the 5' RACE reads, holding one entry per CDR3 protein. Here the sample spans roughly 42,000 distinct CDR3 sequences, 2.5% to 3% being singletons. The sequenced sample consisted of blood, either unsorted or a sorted T cell fraction (not recorded which). The receptors derive from a male donor with ankylosing spondylitis or in good health (not recorded which).

This clonotype was seen at least ten times. This chain joins TRBV9 and TRBJ2-3, with D uncertain. This CDR3 comprises 14 residues. Germline lookup yields CDR1 SGDLS and CDR2 YYNGEE. Trimming took 0 bases from V and 0 from J, leaving 5 bases between them. In DNA, the CDR3 is TGTGCCAGCAGCGTAGTTAGTAGCACAGATACGCAGTATTTT. This gives the protein CASSVVSSTDTQYF. The variable domain in full, completed from reference TRBV9 and TRBJ2-3, reads DSGVTQTPKHLITATGQRVTLRCSPRSGDLSVYWYQQSLDQGLQFLIQYYNGEERAKGNILERFSAQQFPDLHSELNLSSLELGDSALYFCASSVVSSTDTQYFGPGTRLTVL.

This clonotype was counted ten times or more. This rearrangement joins TRBV9 to TRBJ2-5; 8 nucleotides line up with TRBD1. The CDR3 consists of 13 residues. V shed 3 bases, J shed 5 bases, and the junction held 3 bases outside the gene matches. Germline V lookup: CDR1 SGDLS, CDR2 YYNGEE. The CDR3 reads CASSATGVETQYF. In nucleotides, the CDR3 is TGTGCCAGCAGCGCGACAGGGGTGGAGACCCAGTACTTC.

This chain links TRBV9 with TRBJ2-6; the D gene is possibly TRBD2 (5 bases). The CDR3 loop spans 16 amino acids. Germline loops: CDR1 SGDLS, CDR2 YYNGEE. With 4 bases removed from V and 1 base from J, the gap between germline ends came to 12 bases. CDR3 bases: TGTGCCAGCAGCCCCGAGCGGCGGTCTGGGGCCAACGTCCTGACTTTC. Translated, it gives CASSPERRSGANVLTF.

Many counts were recorded for this clonotype. The gene calls are TRBV9 and TRBJ2-7, with D perhaps TRBD1 (7 bases). CDR3 length equals 15 residues. V was cut by 4 bases and J by 4 bases, with 18 bases left in between. In germline, CDR1 is SGDLS, CDR2 YYNGEE. The chain's CDR3 is CASSRSRGVEYEQYF. CDR3 nucleotide sequence: TGTGCCAGCAGCCGTAGCAGGGGGGTTGAATACGAGCAGTACTTC.

The chain employs TRBV9 and TRBJ2-3, with D possibly TRBD2 on 5 matching bases. The CDR3 is 15 amino acids. Looked up from germline, CDR1 is SGDLS and CDR2 is YYNGEE. Trimming took 3 bases from V and 3 from J, leaving 14 bases between them. The CDR3 protein is CASSASQRETDTQYF. CDR3 sequence (DNA): TGTGCCAGCAGCGCGTCGCAGAGGGAAACAGATACGCAGTATTTT.

This clonotype was recorded many times. The genes are TRBV9 and TRBJ2-5, with 7 nucleotides matching TRBD2. CDR1 SGDLS and CDR2 YYNGEE come from the germline V gene. V shed 0 bases, J shed 1 base, and the junction held 3 bases outside the gene matches. This CDR3 is built from 15 residues. CDR3 region: CASSVASGTQETQYF. The CDR3 bases are TGTGCCAGCAGCGTAGCAAGCGGGACCCAAGAGACCCAGTACTTC.

This clonotype came up many times. The V call is TRBV9, the J call TRBJ2-3; TRBD2 is a possible D gene (5 bases). Germline V CDR1 and CDR2: SGDLS, YYNGEE. The ends were cut back, 3 bases at V and 11 bases at J, with 16 bases in the middle. The length of the CDR3 is 13 residues. The CDR3 bases are TGTGCCAGCAGCGGGTACACGGAGGTGGTGCAGTATTTT. This gives the protein CASSGYTEVVQYF.

This clonotype was seen many times. The V gene is TRBV9, the J gene TRBJ2-1, with 9 bases that match TRBD2. V lost 2 bases, J lost 6 bases, and 6 bases stayed unmatched. Germline values: CDR1 SGDLS, CDR2 YYNGEE. This CDR3 is built from 15 residues. The CDR3 DNA follows: TGTGCCAGCAGCGTTAGCGGGAGCGAATTCAATGAGCAGTTCTTC. Translating gives CASSVSGSEFNEQFF.

This clonotype has a count of ten or more. The chain couples TRBV9 to TRBJ2-1; 8 bases fit TRBD1. Germline V CDR1 and CDR2: SGDLS, YYNGEE. CDR3 length: 14 residues. V lost 4 bases, J lost 7 bases, and 7 bases stayed unmatched. CDR3 bases: TGTGCCAGCAGCCCGACAGGGGAGGCAAATGAGCAGTTCTTC. It translates to CASSPTGEANEQFF.

The sample holds many counts of this clonotype. This rearrangement joins TRBV9 to TRBJ2-1; D could derive from TRBD1 or TRBD2 (5 bases each). V lost 2 bases, J lost 10 bases, and 16 bases lay in between. The germline CDR1 and CDR2 sequences are SGDLS and YYNGEE. The CDR3 runs 14 residues. CDR3 sequence reads: CASSVRDPRGEQFF. The CDR3 DNA follows: TGTGCCAGCAGCGTCCGGGACCCAAGAGGGGAGCAGTTCTTC.

In its sample, this clonotype was seen many times. This chain connects TRBV9 to TRBJ2-1; 7 nucleotides align to TRBD2. V was pared by 1 base and J by 8 bases, with 3 bases of the junction left unmatched. Germline CDR1 and CDR2: SGDLS and YYNGEE. CDR3 length equals 13 residues. This chain's CDR3 is CASSVRTSDEQFF. The CDR3 DNA reads TGTGCCAGCAGCGTAAGAACTAGCGATGAGCAGTTCTTC.

This clonotype was seen ten or more times. The chain is built from TRBV9 and TRBJ2-3; TRBD1 matches at 7 bases. J gave up 6 bases and V 3 bases, and 4 bases lay outside the gene matches. CDR1 and CDR2 (germline): SGDLS, YYNGEE. The CDR3 is 13 residues long. The CDR3 coding sequence is TGTGCCAGCAGCGGTAACAGGGGCGATACGCAGTATTTT. This gives the protein CASSGNRGDTQYF.

This clonotype was seen more than once but under ten times. The V and J genes are TRBV9 and TRBJ2-2; D is unresolved. Germline V lookup: CDR1 SGDLS, CDR2 YYNGEE. V gave up 0 bases and J gave up 0 bases, with 6 bases separating them. This CDR3 has 15 residues. The chain's CDR3 is CASSVAATNTGELFF. The CDR3 bases are TGTGCCAGCAGCGTAGCGGCGACGAACACCGGGGAGCTGTTTTTT.

This clonotype was seen repeatedly, ten times or more. This chain links TRBV9 with TRBJ2-2, with TRBD2 as a possible D gene (7 bases). Germline CDR1 and CDR2: SGDLS and YYNGEE. V was shortened by 7 bases and J by 3 bases, with 25 bases between the two germline ends. The CDR3 has 18 amino acids. CDR3 sequence (DNA): TGTGCCAGCGCCGAATTCAGCGGAGGGGGGGGCTACACCGGGGAGCTGTTTTTT. Residues: CASAEFSGGGGYTGELFF.

This clonotype was recorded many times. The CDR3 DNA reads TGTGCCAGCAGCGTAGGGCCAGGTTTAGGTCTAGATACGCAGTATTTT. Amino acid sequence: CASSVGPGLGLDTQYF. V gene TRBV9 combines with J gene TRBJ2-3; D is unresolved. Trimming took off 0 bases at V and 5 bases at J, with 16 bases between the two ends. CDR3 size: 16 residues. CDR1 SGDLS and CDR2 YYNGEE come from the germline V gene.

This clonotype was picked up many times. This chain connects TRBV9 to TRBJ2-1, with TRBD1 matching over 7 bases. The CDR3 runs to 16 residues. Unmatched junction bases numbered 10, after V lost 0 bases and J lost 7 bases. Germline CDR1 reads SGDLS; CDR2 reads YYNGEE. In DNA form, the CDR3 reads TGTGCCAGCAGCGTAGGGTGGGACAGAGCCCAAAATGAGCAGTTCTTC. Its protein is CASSVGWDRAQNEQFF.

Many counts were recorded for this clonotype. V usage is TRBV7-3 and J usage is TRBJ1-1; D uncertain. The CDR3 runs 17 residues. Germline V gene sequence: CDR1 SGHTA, CDR2 FQGTGA. V lost 4 bases, J lost 1 base, and 19 bases lay in between. The CDR3 nucleotides read TGTGCCAGCAGCTCTATTGGCGGCCGGGTTAAGAACACTGAAGCTTTCTTT. Translated, it gives CASSSIGGRVKNTEAFF.

This clonotype was found many times. The chain employs TRBV9 and TRBJ2-1; 8 bases align to TRBD1. CDR1 is SGDLS, CDR2 YYNGEE, per germline. This CDR3 region has 16 residues. V gave up 4 bases and J gave up 0 bases; unmatched junction bases: 6. The CDR3: CASSPRGQGSYNEQFF. The DNA for the CDR3 is TGTGCCAGCAGCCCGCGAGGACAGGGCTCCTACAATGAGCAGTTCTTC. The full variable domain, completed using reference TRBV9 and TRBJ2-1, is DSGVTQTPKHLITATGQRVTLRCSPRSGDLSVYWYQQSLDQGLQFLIQYYNGEERAKGNILERFSAQQFPDLHSELNLSSLELGDSALYFCASSPRGQGSYNEQFFGPGTRLTVL.

This clonotype was detected ten times or more. The rearrangement links TRBV9 to TRBJ1-6, with D possibly being TRBD1 (5 bases). CDR1 and CDR2 from the germline V gene are SGDLS and YYNGEE. With 2 bases removed from V and 5 bases from J, the gap between germline ends came to 11 bases. The CDR3 covers 15 residues. CDR3 sequence reads: CASSVGQDDNSPLHF. CDR3 DNA: TGTGCCAGCAGCGTGGGGCAGGATGATAATTCACCCCTCCACTTT.

This clonotype was seen repeatedly, ten times or more. The genes are TRBV9 and TRBJ1-6, with 7 bases aligning to TRBD1. CDR3 length: 15 amino acids. V lost 0 bases and J lost 9; bases outside the gene matches: 6. The V gene's germline CDR1 is SGDLS and CDR2 YYNGEE. In nucleotides, the CDR3 is TGTGCCAGCAGCGTAGCCCCAGGGGGTGGTTCACCCCTCCACTTT. This codes for CASSVAPGGGSPLHF.

This clonotype was recorded many times. This chain uses TRBV9 with TRBJ1-1; D remains unclear. V was cut by 4 bases and J by 0 bases, with 13 bases left in between. The CDR3 is 15 residues long. Germline assignment: CDR1 SGDLS and CDR2 YYNGEE. This CDR3 reads CASSPATSMNTEAFF. The CDR3 bases are TGTGCCAGCAGCCCTGCAACCTCTATGAACACTGAAGCTTTCTTT.

This clonotype was detected ten times or more. The CDR3 loop reads CASSVVTSRTDTQYF. In nucleotides, the CDR3 is TGTGCCAGCAGCGTAGTCACTTCTCGCACAGATACGCAGTATTTT. The chain links TRBV9 to TRBJ2-3; D gene unclear. This CDR3 has 15 amino acids. Germline V gene data show CDR1 as SGDLS and CDR2 as YYNGEE. V was clipped by 0 bases and J by 1 base, with 9 bases between them.

This chain connects TRBV9 to TRBJ2-6, with TRBD2 as a possible D gene (5 bases). The CDR3 totals 15 residues. CDR1 is SGDLS, CDR2 YYNGEE, per germline. V was clipped by 3 bases and J by 0 bases, with 7 bases between them. CDR3 region: CASSAGFSGANVLTF. Here the CDR3 DNA reads TGTGCCAGCAGCGCGGGATTCTCTGGGGCCAACGTCCTGACTTTC.

This clonotype was found many times. The chain combines TRBV9 with TRBJ1-2; perhaps TRBD1 as D (5 bases). Germline CDR1 is SGDLS and CDR2 is YYNGEE. There are 17 residues in the CDR3. V lost 3 bases and J 3 bases, leaving 21 bases between the germline ends. The CDR3 is CASSADTAGFLHYGYTF. As DNA, the CDR3 is TGTGCCAGCAGCGCCGATACGGCAGGGTTCCTCCACTATGGCTACACCTTC.

Relative to its sample, this clonotype is medium-sized. V is TRBV9 and J is TRBJ1-2, with a weak D call TRBD1 (5 bases). This CDR3 is 14 amino acids long. The V and J ends lost 2 bases and 7 bases respectively, with 15 bases between them. Germline CDR1 is SGDLS and CDR2 is YYNGEE. CDR3 sequence: CASSVDKARAGYTF. The CDR3 DNA reads as TGTGCCAGCAGCGTGGACAAGGCCAGGGCTGGCTACACCTTC.